This TCR beta chain came from a study of blood T cell repertoires in COVID-19. Overall study: Donors in the United States, Italy and Spain gave samples during acute or convalescent COVID-19. Sample material is recorded as cDNA or gDNA derived from T cells, B-cell-depleted T cells, or PBMCs.

Per the authors' pipeline: Researchers report that nucleated cell counts were estimated from reference gene primer amplification. TCRdb keeps only in-frame clones here, not all; method: immunoSEQ multiplex PCR. V and J calls and clone size are given by that table; D and trimming were obtained from the DNA. The table includes roughly 35,000 clones, more than 65% detected once. In this sample, this clone turned up a few times. V trimming: 5 bases; J trimming: 6 bases; junction bases outside the gene matches: 5. The CDR3 extends over 14 amino acids. Looked up from germline, CDR1 is SGHAT and CDR2 is FQNNGV.

The sequencing sample was made of peripheral blood. The rearrangement links TRBV11-2 to TRBJ2-1, with TRBD1 matching 9 bases. This TCR was sampled from an elderly man with active or convalescent COVID-19. CDR3 protein: CASSLRTGANEQFF. In DNA form, the CDR3 reads TGTGCCAGCAGCCTAAGGACAGGGGCCAATGAGCAGTTCTTC.